This T cell receptor beta chain stems from a study of CD8 T cells in ankylosing spondylitis. Trimming at V came to 3 bases and at J to 4 bases, leaving 6 bases not matched to a gene. The CDR3 is 15 residues long. Germline CDR1 GTSNPN, CDR2 SVGIG (reference sequence). TCRdb reprocessed the 5' RACE reads with MiXCR, giving one entry per CDR3 protein. The top ten hold 30% to 35% of the sample, which has around 22,000 distinct CDR3 sequences, over 10% seen once. Whole-study findings and limits: The study identified a TCR beta motif of under ten highly homologous variants that appeared characteristic of ankylosing spondylitis blood. The authors reported significant enrichment of disease-linked clones in matched ankylosing spondylitis synovial fluid.

This clonotype was counted many times. Its antigen remains unidentified. Material: blood. The clonotype was recovered from a male donor with ankylosing spondylitis or in good health (not recorded which). The chain links TRBV30 to TRBJ2-5, with 12 bases aligning to TRBD1. The CDR3 reads CAWSSGTGGLETQYF. The CDR3 coding sequence is TGTGCCTGGAGCTCCGGGACAGGGGGCCTAGAGACCCAGTACTTC.